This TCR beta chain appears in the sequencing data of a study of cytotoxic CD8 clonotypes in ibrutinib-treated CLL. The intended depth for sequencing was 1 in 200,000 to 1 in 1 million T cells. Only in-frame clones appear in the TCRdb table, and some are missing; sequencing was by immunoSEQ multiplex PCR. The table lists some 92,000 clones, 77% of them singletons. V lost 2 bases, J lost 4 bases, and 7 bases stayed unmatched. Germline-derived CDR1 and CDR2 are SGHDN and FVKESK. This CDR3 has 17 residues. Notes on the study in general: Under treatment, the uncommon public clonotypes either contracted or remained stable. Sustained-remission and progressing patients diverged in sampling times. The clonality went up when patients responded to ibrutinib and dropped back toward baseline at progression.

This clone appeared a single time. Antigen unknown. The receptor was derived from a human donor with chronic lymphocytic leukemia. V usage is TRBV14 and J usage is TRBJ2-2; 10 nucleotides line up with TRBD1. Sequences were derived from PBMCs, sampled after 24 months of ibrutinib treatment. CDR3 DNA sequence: TGTGCCAGCAGCCAATGGGTTGGACAGGGGGTCACCGGGGAGCTGTTTTTT. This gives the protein CASSQWVGQGVTGELFF.